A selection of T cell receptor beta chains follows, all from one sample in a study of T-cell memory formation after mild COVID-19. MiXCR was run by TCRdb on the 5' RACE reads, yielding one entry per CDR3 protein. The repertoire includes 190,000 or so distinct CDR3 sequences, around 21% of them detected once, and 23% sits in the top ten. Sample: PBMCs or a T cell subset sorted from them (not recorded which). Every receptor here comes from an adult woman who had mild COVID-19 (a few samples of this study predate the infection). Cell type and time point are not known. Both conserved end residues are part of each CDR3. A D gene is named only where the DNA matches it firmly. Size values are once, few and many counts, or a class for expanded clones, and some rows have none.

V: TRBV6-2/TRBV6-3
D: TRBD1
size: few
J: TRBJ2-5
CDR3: CASRRQGRETQYF
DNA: TGTGCCAGCAGGCGACAGGGGAGGGAGACCCAGTACTTC

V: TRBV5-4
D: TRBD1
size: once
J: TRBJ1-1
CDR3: CASSLELGTAGEAFF
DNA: TGTGCCAGCAGCTTGGAATTGGGGACAGCAGGAGAAGCTTTCTTT

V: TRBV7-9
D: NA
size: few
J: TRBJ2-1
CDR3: CASSLARGRDTNNEQFF
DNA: TGTGCCAGCAGCTTAGCCCGGGGGCGGGACACCAACAATGAGCAGTTCTTC

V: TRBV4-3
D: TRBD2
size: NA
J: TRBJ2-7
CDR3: CASSQNHGLAAFYEQYF
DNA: TGCGCCAGCAGCCAAAACCATGGACTAGCGGCCTTCTACGAGCAGTACTTC

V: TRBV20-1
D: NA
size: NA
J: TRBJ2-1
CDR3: CTTGIPGYNEQFF
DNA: TGCACTACGGGCATTCCAGGGTACAATGAGCAGTTCTTC

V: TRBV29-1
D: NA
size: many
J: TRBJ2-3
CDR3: CSVEEGDRTDTQYF
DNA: TGCAGCGTTGAAGAAGGGGACCGCACAGATACGCAGTATTTT

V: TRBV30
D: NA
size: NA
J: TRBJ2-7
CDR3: CAWSVIAGHPSYEQYF
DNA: TGTGCCTGGAGTGTAATAGCAGGGCACCCTTCCTACGAGCAGTACTTC

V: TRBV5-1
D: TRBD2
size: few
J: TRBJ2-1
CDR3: CASSFNSGRTEDEQFF
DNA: TGCGCCAGCAGCTTCAACAGCGGGAGGACGGAGGATGAGCAGTTCTTC

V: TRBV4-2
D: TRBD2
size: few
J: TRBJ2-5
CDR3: CASSQDLGLAGWETQYF
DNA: TGTGCCAGCAGCCAAGATCTAGGACTAGCGGGGTGGGAGACCCAGTACTTC

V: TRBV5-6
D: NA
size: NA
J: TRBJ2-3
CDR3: CASSGGPDTQYF
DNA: TGTGCCAGCAGCGGGGGCCCAGATACGCAGTATTTT

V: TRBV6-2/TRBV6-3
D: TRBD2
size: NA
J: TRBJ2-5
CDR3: CASSYAIGLAGQETQYF
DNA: TGTGCCAGCAGTTACGCAATCGGACTAGCGGGGCAAGAGACCCAGTACTTC

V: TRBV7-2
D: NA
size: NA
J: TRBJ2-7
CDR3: CASSLAGEGREQYF
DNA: TGTGCCAGCAGCTTAGCGGGAGAGGGTCGTGAGCAGTACTTC

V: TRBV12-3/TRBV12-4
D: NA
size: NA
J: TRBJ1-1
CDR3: CASSHNIEAFF
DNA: TGTGCCAGCAGCCACAACATTGAAGCTTTCTTT

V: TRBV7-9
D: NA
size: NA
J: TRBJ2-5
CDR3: CASSDERPNAYQETQYF
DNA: TGTGCCAGCAGCGACGAACGGCCCAACGCGTACCAAGAGACCCAGTACTTC

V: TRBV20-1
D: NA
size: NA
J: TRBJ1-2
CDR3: CSARDHGYTF
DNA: TGCAGTGCTAGAGATCATGGCTACACCTTC

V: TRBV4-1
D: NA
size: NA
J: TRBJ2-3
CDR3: CASSSRDSDTQYF
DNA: TGCGCCAGCAGCTCGCGGGATTCAGATACGCAGTATTTT

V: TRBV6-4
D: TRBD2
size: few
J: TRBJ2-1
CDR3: CASSDPGLAGYNEQFF
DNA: TGTGCCAGCAGTGATCCGGGACTAGCGGGTTACAATGAGCAGTTCTTC

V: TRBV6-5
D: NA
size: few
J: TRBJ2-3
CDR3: CASINPTDTQYF
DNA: TGTGCCAGCATCAACCCCACAGATACGCAGTATTTT

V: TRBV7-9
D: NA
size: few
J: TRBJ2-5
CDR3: CASSSPGTGEETQYF
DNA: TGTGCCAGCAGCTCACCCGGGACCGGCGAAGAGACCCAGTACTTC

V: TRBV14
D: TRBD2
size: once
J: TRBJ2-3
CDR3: CASSHQGLAGGVPDTQYF
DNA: TGTGCCAGCAGCCACCAAGGCCTAGCGGGAGGGGTTCCAGATACGCAGTATTTT